The 22 T cell receptor beta chains listed next were all sequenced from one sample in a study of blood T cell repertoires in COVID-19. Generated by immunoSEQ multiplex PCR, the TCRdb table keeps only in-frame clones and is missing some. The data show more than 400,000 clones, 80% to 90% seen once. Sequencing was done on a sample of peripheral blood. The receptor source for this set is a human donor in a cohort sampled during active COVID-19.

The chain joins TRBV11-2 to TRBJ2-5; 14 nucleotides line up with TRBD2. Trimming removed 4 bases from V and 5 bases from J; junction bases left unmatched: 9. CDR1 is SGHAT and CDR2 is FQNNGV in the germline V gene. The CDR3 spans 17 residues. The CDR3: CASSSGWGLAGVETQYF. DNA for the CDR3: TGTGCCAGCAGCTCCGGTTGGGGACTAGCGGGAGTGGAGACCCAGTACTTC.

This chain uses TRBV7-2 with TRBJ1-2, with 10 bases fitting TRBD1. There are 14 residues in the CDR3. Germline assignment: CDR1 SGHTA and CDR2 FQGNSA. With 4 bases clipped from V and 8 bases from J, the junction kept 7 bases outside the gene matches. This chain's CDR3 is CASSSRQGASGYTF. The CDR3 DNA follows: TGTGCCAGCAGCTCCCGACAGGGGGCCTCGGGCTACACCTTC.

This clone appeared once. The chain links TRBV3-1 (or the pseudogene TRBV3-2) to TRBJ2-3, with TRBD1 as a possible D gene (6 bases). This CDR3 spans 11 amino acids. The germline V gene encodes CDR1 LGHDT and CDR2 YNNKEL (reference sequence). Trimming stripped 8 bases from V and 6 bases from J, with 9 bases between. CDR3 nucleotides: TGTGCCAGCCTGGGGGCGGATACGCAGTATTTT. Translating it yields CASLGADTQYF.

The chain employs TRBV7-9 and TRBJ2-2, with 7 bases fitting TRBD2. The germline CDR1 and CDR2 sequences are SEHNR and FQNEAQ (reference sequence). This CDR3 spans 15 amino acids. The V segment lost 5 bases and the J segment 4 bases; nucleotides outside the gene matches: 7. This CDR3 is CASSPREWGTGELFF. The CDR3, as DNA: TGTGCCAGCAGCCCGCGGGAGTGGGGCACCGGGGAGCTGTTTTTT. The full variable domain, its missing parts supplied by reference TRBV7-9 and TRBJ2-2, is DTGVSQNPRHKITKRGQNVTFRCDPISEHNRLYWYRQTLGQGPEFLTYFQNEAQLEKSRLLSDRFSAERPKGSFSTLEIQRTEQGDSAMYLCASSPREWGTGELFFGEGSRLTVL.

The rearrangement uses TRBV6-1 and TRBJ1-2; TRBD1 might be the D (6 bases). The CDR3 loop spans 13 amino acids. V was trimmed by 4 bases and J by 8 bases, leaving 14 bases between them. Germline assignment: CDR1 MNHNS and CDR2 SASEGT. The CDR3 DNA reads as TGTGCCAGCAGTGTAGCAAACAGGGAAGGCTACACCTTC. Residues: CASSVANREGYTF.

V usage is TRBV7-9 and J usage is TRBJ1-4, with 8 bases matching TRBD1. V lost 5 bases and J lost 0; bases outside the gene matches: 8. The CDR3 is made up of 17 amino acids. Germline CDR1 SEHNR, CDR2 FQNEAQ (reference sequence). CDR3: CASSLWTGLATNEKLFF. CDR3 bases: TGTGCCAGCAGCCTATGGACAGGGCTCGCAACTAATGAAAAACTGTTTTTT.

This clone appeared once. In nucleotides, the CDR3 is TGTGCCAGCAGCTTAACGGGGGTAGGGAAGACCCAGTACTTC. It is translated as CASSLTGVGKTQYF. The rearrangement uses TRBV7-8 and TRBJ2-5, with D possibly being TRBD2 (6 bases). Germline V lookup: CDR1 SGHVS, CDR2 FQNEAQ. The CDR3 is made up of 14 amino acids. Trimming shortened V by 2 bases and J by 6 bases, and 13 bases separated the two germline ends.

This clone was counted a single time. The chain couples TRBV7-6 to TRBJ2-1; D is perhaps TRBD2 (5 bases). CDR1 and CDR2 (germline): SGHVS, FNYEAQ. The CDR3 spans 14 residues. V dropped 6 bases and J dropped 5 bases, with 14 bases sitting between them. The chain's CDR3 is CASSYILGNNEQFF. The CDR3 DNA is TGTGCCAGCAGTTATATTCTCGGGAACAATGAGCAGTTCTTC.

The chain links TRBV7-6 to TRBJ2-1; 10 bases are a match to TRBD2. The ends lost 3 bases at V and 4 bases at J; junction bases unmatched: 6. The CDR3 loop spans 16 amino acids. Germline CDR1 SGHVS, CDR2 FNYEAQ. The DNA of the CDR3 is TGTGCCAGCAGCTTTTCGAGCGGGAGGGCTTACAATGAGCAGTTCTTC. Its protein product is CASSFSSGRAYNEQFF. Full variable domain (outside the CDR3, taken from reference TRBV7-6 and TRBJ2-1): GAGVSQSPRYKVTKRGQDVALRCDPISGHVSLYWYRQALGQGPEFLTYFNYEAQQDKSGLPNDRFSAERPEGSISTLTIQRTEQRDSAMYRCASSFSSGRAYNEQFFGPGTRLTVL.

This chain uses TRBV6-5 with TRBJ2-1, with TRBD2 matching over 13 bases. In germline, CDR1 is MNHEY, CDR2 SVGAGI. This CDR3 region has 15 residues. The V segment lost 6 bases and the J segment 9 bases; nucleotides outside the gene matches: 8. The CDR3 loop is CASRTSGRLLGEQFF. CDR3 sequence (DNA): TGTGCCAGCAGGACTAGCGGGAGGCTCCTGGGTGAGCAGTTCTTC.

The rearrangement uses TRBV30 and TRBJ1-1, with 8 bases lining up with TRBD1. J was trimmed by 10 bases and V by 0 bases; bases with no gene match: 13. This CDR3 is built from 15 residues. Germline loops: CDR1 GTSNPN, CDR2 SVGIG (reference sequence). CDR3 sequence reads: CAWSVPGQAALVAFF. In DNA form, the CDR3 reads TGTGCCTGGAGTGTACCGGGACAGGCCGCTTTAGTAGCTTTCTTT.

The J gene is TRBJ2-6, the V gene TRBV10-1; maybe TRBD2 (7 bases). The CDR3 loop spans 21 amino acids. V lost 0 bases and J lost 0, with 21 bases in between. The germline V gene has CDR1 WNHNN and CDR2 SYGVQD (reference sequence). The CDR3: CASSESTRGRASRSGANVLTF. DNA for the CDR3: TGCGCCAGCAGTGAGTCGACGAGGGGGAGGGCTTCCCGCTCTGGGGCCAACGTCCTGACTTTC.

The chain is built from TRBV5-4 and TRBJ2-7; TRBD2 aligns across 11 bases. Germline trimming cut 4 bases from V and 4 bases from J; bases unmatched to any gene: 10. Germline V lookup: CDR1 SGHNT, CDR2 YYREEE (reference sequence). This CDR3 region has 16 residues. DNA for the CDR3: TGTGCCAGCAGCCGTTTTTTGACTAGCGGGACATACGAGCAGTACTTC. The encoded protein is CASSRFLTSGTYEQYF.

This chain joins TRBV7-2 and TRBJ2-7; 8 nucleotides align to TRBD2. From germline, CDR1 is SGHTA and CDR2 FQGNSA. The ends lost 3 bases at V and 4 bases at J; junction bases unmatched: 5. This CDR3 has 14 amino acids. CDR3 sequence (DNA): TGTGCCAGCAGCTTGGGGGCTAGCGGGTACGAGCAGTACTTC. This gives the protein CASSLGASGYEQYF.

The chain has TRBV10-3 and TRBJ1-1; 8 bases are shared with TRBD1. The CDR3 runs 15 residues. Germline assignment: CDR1 ENHRY and CDR2 SYGVKD. The trim removed 2 bases at V and 5 bases at J, leaving 7 bases unmatched. CDR3 in DNA: TGTGCCATCAGTGAGGGGGACAGGCCGGCAACTGAAGCTTTCTTT. Translating gives CAISEGDRPATEAFF.

The J gene is TRBJ1-4, the V gene TRBV7-2; TRBD1 might be the D (6 bases). Germline assignment: CDR1 SGHTA and CDR2 FQGNSA. This CDR3 region has 15 residues. Trimming stripped 1 base from V and 8 bases from J, with 14 bases between. DNA for the CDR3: TGTGCCAGCAGCTTAGGGTCAGGGGTTACGGAAAAACTGTTTTTT. Translation gives CASSLGSGVTEKLFF.

CDR3 amino acids: CASTKNRGRQETQYF. CDR3 sequence (DNA): TGTGCCAGCACTAAGAACAGGGGGCGTCAAGAGACCCAGTACTTC. The chain couples TRBV18 to TRBJ2-5, with 9 bases lining up with TRBD1. The CDR3 extends over 15 amino acids. The J segment lost 2 bases and the V segment lost 8 bases, leaving 9 bases of the junction unmatched. CDR1 is KGHSH and CDR2 is LQKENI in the germline V gene.

This chain joins TRBV20-1 and TRBJ2-3; the D is unclear. V was clipped by 3 bases and J by 3 bases, with 7 bases between them. CDR1 DFQATT and CDR2 SNEGSKA come from the germline V gene (reference sequence). This CDR3 comprises 12 residues. This CDR3 is CSASLLTDTQYF. Here the CDR3 DNA reads TGCAGTGCTAGTCTCCTGACAGATACGCAGTATTTT.

J is TRBJ2-1 and V is TRBV5-1; 8 nucleotides align to TRBD2. The V gene's germline CDR1 is SGHRS and CDR2 YFSETQ. The trim removed 0 bases at V and 0 bases at J, leaving 5 bases unmatched. This CDR3 is 17 amino acids long. This chain's CDR3 is CASSLGLAQSSYNEQFF. CDR3 in DNA: TGCGCCAGCAGCTTGGGACTAGCGCAGAGCTCCTACAATGAGCAGTTCTTC.

This sequence joins TRBV11-2 and TRBJ2-1, with a weak D call TRBD1 (6 bases). Germline loops: CDR1 SGHAT, CDR2 FQNNGV. V was shortened by 7 bases and J by 4 bases, with 11 bases between the two germline ends. The length of the CDR3 is 13 residues. CDR3 sequence reads: CASILDRYNEQFF. Written as DNA, the CDR3 is TGTGCCAGCATCCTAGACAGGTACAATGAGCAGTTCTTC.

V gene TRBV29-1 combines with J gene TRBJ2-1, with 9 positions matching TRBD2. The junction had 3 bases not matched to a gene; V was cut back by 4 bases and J by 2 bases. Germline assignment: CDR1 SQVTM and CDR2 ANQGSEA. The CDR3 is made up of 14 amino acids. CDR3 residues: CSVGREGPYNEQFF. CDR3 nucleotides: TGCAGCGTTGGGCGGGAGGGCCCCTACAATGAGCAGTTCTTC.

This clone was detected only once. J is TRBJ2-1 and V is TRBV7-8, with a possible D match to TRBD2 (6 bases). The CDR3 has 16 residues. Between the trimmed V and J ends, which lost 4 bases and 0 bases, there was a span of 13 bases. CDR1 is SGHVS and CDR2 is FQNEAQ in the germline V gene. CDR3 amino acids: CASSSPIADSYNEQFF. CDR3 coding DNA: TGTGCCAGCAGCTCACCGATAGCGGACTCCTACAATGAGCAGTTCTTC.